This T cell receptor (beta chain) was observed in a study of cytomegalovirus exposure and HLA in healthy donors. Likely unrecorded immune exposures existed in these nominally healthy donors. The PCR employed 60 Vbeta primers together with 13 Jbeta primers. Clones were sequenced by immunoSEQ multiplex PCR, and TCRdb holds only the in-frame ones, with some missing. The sample includes 150,000 to 200,000 clones, 80% seen only once; the top ten take about 0.64%. Study results and limitations: HLA-A and HLA-B allele assignments for most subjects were reportedly predicted accurately using TCR beta sequences. The study flagged around 160 TCR beta chains as cytomegalovirus-associated. When presence/absence was analysed, sequencing depth was taken to be roughly uniform across donors.

Germline-derived CDR1 and CDR2 are MNHNY and SVGAGI (reference sequence). CDR3 length: 11 residues. V was cut by 5 bases and J by 6 bases, with 8 bases left in between. As to this clone: Its antigen is undetermined.

The sequencing sample was made of PBMCs. This clonotype originated in a boy younger than 18 in good health and CMV-seronegative. The chain carries TRBV6-6 and TRBJ2-7; no clear D gene. The CDR3 is CASSPAGEQYF. The CDR3 bases are TGTGCCAGCAGTCCAGCAGGCGAGCAGTACTTC.